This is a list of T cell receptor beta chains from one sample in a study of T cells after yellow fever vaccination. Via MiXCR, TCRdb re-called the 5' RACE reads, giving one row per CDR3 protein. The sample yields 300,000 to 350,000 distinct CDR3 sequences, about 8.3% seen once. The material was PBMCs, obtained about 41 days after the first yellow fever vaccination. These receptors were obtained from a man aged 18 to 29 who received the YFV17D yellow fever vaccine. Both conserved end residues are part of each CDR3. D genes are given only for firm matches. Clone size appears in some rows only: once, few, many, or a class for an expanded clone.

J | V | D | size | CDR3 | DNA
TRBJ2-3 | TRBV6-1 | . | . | CASSQKNWDTQYF | TGTGCCAGCAGCCAGAAGAATTGGGATACGCAGTATTTT
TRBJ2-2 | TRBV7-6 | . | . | CASSTTPTGTNTGELFF | TGTGCCAGCAGCACAACACCTACCGGGACGAACACCGGGGAGCTGTTTTTT
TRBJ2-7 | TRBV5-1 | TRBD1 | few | CASSQRQGGYEQYF | TGCGCCAGCAGCCAACGACAGGGGGGCTACGAGCAGTACTTC
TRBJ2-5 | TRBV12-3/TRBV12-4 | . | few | CASSFSSGEETQYF | TGTGCCAGCAGTTTTTCCAGCGGTGAAGAGACCCAGTACTTC
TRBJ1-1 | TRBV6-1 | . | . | CASSEWVGTEAFF | TGTGCCAGCAGTGAATGGGTAGGGACTGAAGCTTTCTTT
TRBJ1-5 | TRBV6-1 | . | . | CASSESPVRQPQHF | TGTGCCAGCAGCGAGAGTCCTGTGAGGCAGCCCCAGCATTTT
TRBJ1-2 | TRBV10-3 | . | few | CAIGNAQNYGYTF | TGTGCCATCGGTAATGCGCAGAACTATGGCTACACCTTC
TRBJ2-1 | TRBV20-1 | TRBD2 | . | CSASEGGGLLYNEQFF | TGCAGTGCTAGTGAGGGCGGGGGACTCCTTTACAATGAGCAGTTCTTC
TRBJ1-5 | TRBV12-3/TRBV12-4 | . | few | CASSRGGGDHQPQHF | TGTGCCAGCAGTCGGGGGGGAGGGGACCATCAGCCCCAGCATTTT
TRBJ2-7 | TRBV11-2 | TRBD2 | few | CASSLGSTGTSGGAAAYEQYF | TGTGCCAGCAGCTTAGGATCAACCGGGACTAGCGGGGGGGCTGCGGCCTACGAGCAGTACTTC
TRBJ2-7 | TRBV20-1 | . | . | CSASLLKHSSYEQYF | TGCAGTGCTAGCCTACTGAAGCATAGCTCCTACGAGCAGTACTTC
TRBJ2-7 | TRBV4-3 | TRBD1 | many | CASSRDLTGDEQYF | TGCGCCAGCAGCCGCGACTTGACAGGGGACGAGCAGTACTTC
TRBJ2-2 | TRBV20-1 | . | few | CSASGRLNTGELFF | TGCAGTGCTAGCGGCCGCTTGAACACCGGGGAGCTGTTTTTT
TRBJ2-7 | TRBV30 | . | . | CAWSLPLGEQYF | TGTGCCTGGAGTCTTCCCCTAGGAGAGCAGTACTTC
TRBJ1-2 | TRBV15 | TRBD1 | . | CATSSPGTGAYGYTF | TGTGCCACCAGCTCACCCGGGACAGGGGCCTATGGCTACACCTTC
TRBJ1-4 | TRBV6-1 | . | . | CASKRRANEKLFF | TGTGCCAGCAAGAGAAGGGCTAATGAAAAACTGTTTTTT
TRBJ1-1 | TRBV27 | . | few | CASSLSRPARNTEAFF | TGTGCCAGCAGTTTATCGAGGCCGGCCCGGAACACTGAAGCTTTCTTT
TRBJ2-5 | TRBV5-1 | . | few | CASSAGTRETQYF | TGCGCCAGCAGCGCCGGGACAAGAGAGACCCAGTACTTC
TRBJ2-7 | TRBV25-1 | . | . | CASSDPRSSYEQYF | TGTGCCAGCAGTGATCCACGGAGCTCCTACGAGCAGTACTTC
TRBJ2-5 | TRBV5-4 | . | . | CATLTGQRGETQYF | TGTGCCACCTTAACGGGTCAGCGAGGGGAGACCCAGTACTTC
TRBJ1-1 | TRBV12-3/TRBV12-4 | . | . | CASSLLVGQPEAFF | TGTGCCAGCAGTCTCCTGGTAGGACAGCCTGAAGCTTTCTTT
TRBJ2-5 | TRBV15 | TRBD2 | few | CATSRYSGGQETQYF | TGTGCCACCAGCAGATATAGCGGGGGACAAGAGACCCAGTACTTC
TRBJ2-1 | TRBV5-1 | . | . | CASSPAPNYNEQFF | TGCGCCAGCAGCCCTGCCCCAAATTACAATGAGCAGTTCTTC